This T cell receptor beta chain appears in the sequencing data of a study of blood T cell repertoires in COVID-19 (dated by TCRdb to 2018 to 2020). Looking at the study overall: Samples covering the acute and convalescent phases of COVID-19 were provided by collaborators in the United States, Italy and Spain. Where HLA class I and class II types were available, the types were taken from metadata supplied by the sample provider, not from assay-based typing. The material from the prospective study consisted of cDNA or gDNA derived from T cells, B-cell-depleted T cells, or PBMCs. The repertoires were made available in a free public database intended to serve as a resource for research on the immune response to SARS-CoV-2. Samples came from the ongoing ImmuneRACE study (first 160 participants) plus 1,254 subjects from 6 global collaborators. The sample metadata nearly always contained a de-identified subject ID, COVID-19 status, age in years and sex. The dataset comprised deeply sampled blood TCRbeta repertoires from subjects exposed to, actively infected with, or recovered from COVID-19.

V sheds 5 bases and J sheds 4 bases, leaving 24 bases between their ends. The CDR3, from cysteine to phenylalanine, totals 17 residues. The CDR3 DNA has 51 bases and is translated from base 1. CDR1 and CDR2 (LNHNV, YYDKDF) derive from the germline V gene (reference sequence). TCRbeta CDR3 regions were amplified from genomic DNA by means of the immunoSEQ Assay, a bias-controlled multiplex PCR. Per the authors' processing: The number of nucleated cells in each sample was estimated by amplification of reference gene primers within the assay. To quantify the absolute abundance of each unique TCRbeta CDR3 rearrangement, sequence reads were collapsed and filtered. For each sample, productive Simpson clonality was calculated as the square root of Simpson's diversity index across productive rearrangements. In its TCRdb copy, this immuneACCESS table keeps in-frame sequences only and misses some clones. Where compared with another copy, unresolved V genes explain less than half of these, and the others have no known cause. V, J and clone size are taken as reported in that table, and D and trimming were inferred from the DNA itself. Counted in this sample were 19,000 or so clones; 85% to 90% of them appeared once. About a sixth of the sample comes from the top ten.

Each collaborating institution followed its own protocols to collect whole blood in K2EDTA tubes. For TCRbeta analysis, collaborators shipped samples in one of three forms: frozen whole blood, isolated PBMCs, or DNA extracted from either of those sample types. Beyond this particular receptor, the publication reports: How much clinical and demographic metadata was included differed by source and by participant, and the metadata was provided uncurated.

Concerning this clone: Its antigen is not yet known. One base away there is no much larger clone; base qualities are not given.

This sequence uses TRBV15 and TRBJ2-7, and TRBD2 may be the D gene, going by 7 matching bases. Sequencing used peripheral blood. This clonotype originated in a man between 65 and 79 years old with acute or convalescent COVID-19. DNA sequence: TGTGCCACCAGCGGGACTAACAGGGATTTCTCCCTATACGAGCAGTACTTC. Its translation reads: CATSGTNRDFSLYEQYF.